This T cell receptor (beta chain) originates from a study of shared clonotypes between healthy human individuals. V dropped 0 bases and J dropped 3; count of bases not matched to a gene: 3. The CDR3 is 14 residues long. From germline, CDR1 is SGDLS and CDR2 YYNGEE. CD45RO-negative, CCR7-selected cells formed the naive CD8 fraction, which excluded terminally differentiated effector memory CD45RA+ cells. The table lists this clone with a count of one. Other DNA variants within this sample encode the same CDR3. Here immunoSEQ multiplex PCR was the method, and the copy in TCRdb shows in-frame clones only, minus some. The sample gives about 2 million clones, approximately 94% of which show up once; around 1.1% is in the top ten.

The rearrangement uses TRBV9 and TRBJ2-7; 7 nucleotides agree with TRBD1. The sequence came from a man aged 18 to 30 in good health. The source material was naive CD8+ T cells sorted from blood. CDR3 nucleotide sequence: TGTGCCAGCAGCGTAGGCCAGGGGGTCTACGAGCAGTACTTC. This gives the protein CASSVGQGVYEQYF.